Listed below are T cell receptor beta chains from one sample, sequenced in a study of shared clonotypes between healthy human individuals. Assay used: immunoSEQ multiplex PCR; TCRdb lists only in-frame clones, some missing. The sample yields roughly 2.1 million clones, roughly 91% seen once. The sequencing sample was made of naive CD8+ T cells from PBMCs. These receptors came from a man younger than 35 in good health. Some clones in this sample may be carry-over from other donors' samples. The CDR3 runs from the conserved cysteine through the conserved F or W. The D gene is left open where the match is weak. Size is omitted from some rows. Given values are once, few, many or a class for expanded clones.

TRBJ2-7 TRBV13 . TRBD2 TGTGCCAGCAGCGTCGGGACTAGCGGGATACGGGCCTACGAGCAGTACTTC CASSVGTSGIRAYEQYF
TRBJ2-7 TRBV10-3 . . TGTGCCATCAGGGGGGATACCTCCTACGAGCAGTACTTC CAIRGDTSYEQYF
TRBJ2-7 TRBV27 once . TGTGCCAGCAGCAACCGGGACACCTACGAGCAGTACTTC CASSNRDTYEQYF
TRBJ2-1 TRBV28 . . TGTGCCAGCAGTTTAAAGCGTCGGGCGGTGGACCTTATCTACAATGAGCAGTTCTTC CASSLKRRAVDLIYNEQFF
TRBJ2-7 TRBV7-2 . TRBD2 TGTGCCAGCAGCTTGAGCACTAGCGGGGGGACCTCCTACGAGCAGTACTTC CASSLSTSGGTSYEQYF
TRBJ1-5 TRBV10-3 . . TGTGCCATCAGTGAGTCTGGAGCGAGAGGTCAGCCCCAGCATTTT CAISESGARGQPQHF
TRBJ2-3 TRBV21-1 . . TGTGCCAGCACCACTTCCAGCAGGGCCACAGATACGCAGTATTTT CASTTSSRATDTQYF
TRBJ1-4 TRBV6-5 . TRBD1 TGTGCCAGCAGTCCAGGGGGGGATGAAAAACTGTTTTTT CASSPGGDEKLFF
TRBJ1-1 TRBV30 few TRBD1 TGTGCCGGCCGACAGGGGTTGAACACTGAAGCTTTCTTT CAGRQGLNTEAFF
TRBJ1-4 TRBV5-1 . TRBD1 TGCGCCAGCAGCCTCGGGACAGGGGGTTATAATGAAAAACTGTTTTTT CASSLGTGGYNEKLFF
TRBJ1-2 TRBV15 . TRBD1 TGTGCCACCAGCAGAGCTCCAGGGGGCGTTTATGGCTACACCTTC CATSRAPGGVYGYTF
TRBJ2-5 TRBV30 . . TGTGCCTGGAGTGTACAGGGAAGGATGCGAGAGACCCAGTACTTC CAWSVQGRMRETQYF
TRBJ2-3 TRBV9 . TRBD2 TGTGCCAGCAGCGCGCCCTTTTCAACTAGCGGGAGGGCCCTGGGACCAGATACGCAGTATTTT CASSAPFSTSGRALGPDTQYF
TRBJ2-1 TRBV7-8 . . TGTGCCAGCAGCTCCCCGAGCTCCTACAATGAGCAGTTCTTC CASSSPSSYNEQFF
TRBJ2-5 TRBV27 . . TGTGCCAGCAGTGTCCGGGGTTTAGAGACCCAGTACTTC CASSVRGLETQYF
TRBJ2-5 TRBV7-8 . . TGTGCCAGCAGCTTAAGTATCGGTTTTCAAGAGACCCAGTACTTC CASSLSIGFQETQYF
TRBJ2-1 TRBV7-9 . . TGTGCCAGCAGCTTACGGGGACGAGACTACAATGAGCAGTTCTTC CASSLRGRDYNEQFF
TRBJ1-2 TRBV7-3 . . TGTGCCAGCAGCTTAGGGGGGGATCTTCACGGCTACACCTTC CASSLGGDLHGYTF
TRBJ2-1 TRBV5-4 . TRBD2 TGTGCCAGCAGCTTAAAGCGGGAGAGTTCCAATGAGCAGTTCTTC CASSLKRESSNEQFF
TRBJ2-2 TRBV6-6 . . TGTGCCAGCACTCCCAGCACCGGGGAGCTGTTTTTT CASTPSTGELFF
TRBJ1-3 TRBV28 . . TGTGCCAGCAGCCGTAATGCGATGGAAGGAAACACCATATATTTT CASSRNAMEGNTIYF
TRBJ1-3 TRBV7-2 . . TGTGCCAGCAGCCCTGGACCTCCCTTGGCTGGAAACACCATATATTTT CASSPGPPLAGNTIYF
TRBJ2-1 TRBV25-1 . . TGTGCCAGCAGTGAATCGGCCTACAATGAGCAGTTCTTC CASSESAYNEQFF
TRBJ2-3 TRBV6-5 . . TGTGCCAGCAGTAGCAACGAAGATACGCAGTATTTT CASSSNEDTQYF
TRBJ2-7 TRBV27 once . TGTGCCAGCAGTTTCTCGGCAGGGCCAAAAGCCTACGAGCAGTACTTC CASSFSAGPKAYEQYF
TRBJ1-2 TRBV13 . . TGTGCCAGCAGCTTAGGGGGCGACTATGGCTACACCTTC CASSLGGDYGYTF
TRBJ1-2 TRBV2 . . TGTGCCAGCAGTGAAGAGGCGCCCTGGGACTATAACTATGGCTACACCTTC CASSEEAPWDYNYGYTF
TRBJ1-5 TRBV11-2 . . TGTGCCAGCAGCTTAGGGGTTGATCAGCCCCAGCATTTT CASSLGVDQPQHF
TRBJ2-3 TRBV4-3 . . TGCGCCAGACGCGGCACTCCAGATACGCAGTATTTT CARRGTPDTQYF
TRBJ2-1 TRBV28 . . TGTGCCAGCAGTTCCCTCCCGACTAGTTATTATGTCGGACTTGAGCAGTTCTTC CASSSLPTSYYVGLEQFF
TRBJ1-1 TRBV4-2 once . TGTGCCAGCAGATACGGAGGGGAAGCTTTCTTT CASRYGGEAFF
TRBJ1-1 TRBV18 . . TGTGCCAGCTCACCACTTAAGGGTCAGGGCGGGAACACTGAAGCTTTCTTT CASSPLKGQGGNTEAFF
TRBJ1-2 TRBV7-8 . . TGTGCCAGTTTTGACGGAGGCTATGGCTACACCTTC CASFDGGYGYTF